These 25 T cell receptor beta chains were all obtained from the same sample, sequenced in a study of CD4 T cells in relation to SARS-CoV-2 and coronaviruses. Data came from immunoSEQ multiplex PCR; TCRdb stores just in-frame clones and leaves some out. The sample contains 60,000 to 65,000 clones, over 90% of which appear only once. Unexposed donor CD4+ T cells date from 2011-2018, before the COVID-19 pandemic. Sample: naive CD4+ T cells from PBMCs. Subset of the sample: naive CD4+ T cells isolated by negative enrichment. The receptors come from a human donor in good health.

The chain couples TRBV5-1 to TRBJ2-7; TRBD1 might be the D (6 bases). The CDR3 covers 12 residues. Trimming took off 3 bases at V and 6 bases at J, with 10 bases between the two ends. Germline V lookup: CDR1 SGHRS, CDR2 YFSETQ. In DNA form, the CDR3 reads TGCGCCAGCAGCTCCGGGACAACCGAGCAGTACTTC. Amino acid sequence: CASSSGTTEQYF.

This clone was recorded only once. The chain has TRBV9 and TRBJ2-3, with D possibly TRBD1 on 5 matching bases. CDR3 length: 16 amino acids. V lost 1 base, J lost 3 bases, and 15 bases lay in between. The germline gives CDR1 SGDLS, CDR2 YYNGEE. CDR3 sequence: CASSVPTGLGTDTQYF. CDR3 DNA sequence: TGTGCCAGCAGCGTACCCACAGGTTTAGGGACAGATACGCAGTATTTT.

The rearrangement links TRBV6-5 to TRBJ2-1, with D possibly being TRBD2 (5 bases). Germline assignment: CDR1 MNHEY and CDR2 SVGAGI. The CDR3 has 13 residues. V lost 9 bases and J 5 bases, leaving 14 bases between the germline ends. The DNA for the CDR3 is TGTGCCAGTAACAACGAGGGTAACAATGAGCAGTTCTTC. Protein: CASNNEGNNEQFF.

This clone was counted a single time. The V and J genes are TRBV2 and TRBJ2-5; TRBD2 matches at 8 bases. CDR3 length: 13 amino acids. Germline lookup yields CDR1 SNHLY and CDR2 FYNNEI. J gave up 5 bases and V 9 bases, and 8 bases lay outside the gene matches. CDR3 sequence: CASGGTRIETQYF. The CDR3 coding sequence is TGTGCCAGTGGCGGGACTAGGATTGAGACCCAGTACTTC.

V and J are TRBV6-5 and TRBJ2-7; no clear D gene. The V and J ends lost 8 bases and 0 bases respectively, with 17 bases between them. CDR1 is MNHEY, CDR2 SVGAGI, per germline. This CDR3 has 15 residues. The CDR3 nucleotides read TGTGCCAGCTGGAACGGGTTGGCTAACTCCTACGAGCAGTACTTC. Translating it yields CASWNGLANSYEQYF.

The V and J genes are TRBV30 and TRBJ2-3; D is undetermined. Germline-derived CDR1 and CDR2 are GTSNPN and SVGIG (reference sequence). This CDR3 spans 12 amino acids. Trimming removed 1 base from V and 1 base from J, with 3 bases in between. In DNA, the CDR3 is TGTGCCTGGAGTGGGGGCACAGATACGCAGTATTTT. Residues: CAWSGGTDTQYF.

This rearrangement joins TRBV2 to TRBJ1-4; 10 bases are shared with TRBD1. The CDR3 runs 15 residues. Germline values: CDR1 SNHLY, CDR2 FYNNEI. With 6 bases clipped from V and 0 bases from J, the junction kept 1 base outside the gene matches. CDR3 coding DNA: TGTGCCAGCAGAGGGACAGGGGCAACTAATGAAAAACTGTTTTTT. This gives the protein CASRGTGATNEKLFF.

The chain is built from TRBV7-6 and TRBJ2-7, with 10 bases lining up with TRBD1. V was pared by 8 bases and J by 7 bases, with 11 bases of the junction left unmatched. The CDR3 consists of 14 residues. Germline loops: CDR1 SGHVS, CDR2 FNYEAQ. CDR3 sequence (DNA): TGTGCCAGCTCCCGACAGGGGGCGCCGAGTGAGCAGTACTTC. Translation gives CASSRQGAPSEQYF.

The CDR3 DNA is TGTGCCAGCAGTCCCACGGTCCGGGAGGAAGCTTTCTTT. Protein: CASSPTVREEAFF. The chain has TRBV28 and TRBJ1-1, with no clear D. Germline values: CDR1 MDHEN, CDR2 SYDVKM. CDR3 size: 13 residues. The V end was cut by 5 bases, the J end by 8 bases, with 15 bases between. Based on the CDR3 plus reference TRBV28 and TRBJ1-1, the full variable domain is DVKVTQSSRYLVKRTGEKVFLECVQDMDHENMFWYRQDPGLGLRLIYFSYDVKMKEKGDIPEGYSVSREKKERFSLILESASTNQTSMYLCASSPTVREEAFFGQGTRLTVV.

CDR3 sequence (DNA): TGCGCCAGCACACGAGGGTTTTCTGGGGCCAACGTCCTGACTTTC. This gives the protein CASTRGFSGANVLTF. This sequence joins TRBV5-1 and TRBJ2-6, with a possible D match to TRBD2 (5 bases). CDR1 and CDR2 (germline): SGHRS, YFSETQ. V lost 6 bases and J lost 1, with 11 bases in between. This CDR3 has 15 residues.

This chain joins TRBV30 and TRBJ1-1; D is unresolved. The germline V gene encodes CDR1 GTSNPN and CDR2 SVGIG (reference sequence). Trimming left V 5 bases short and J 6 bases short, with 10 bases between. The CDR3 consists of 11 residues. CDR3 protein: CAWALGPEAFF. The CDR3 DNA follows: TGTGCCTGGGCACTGGGCCCTGAAGCTTTCTTT.

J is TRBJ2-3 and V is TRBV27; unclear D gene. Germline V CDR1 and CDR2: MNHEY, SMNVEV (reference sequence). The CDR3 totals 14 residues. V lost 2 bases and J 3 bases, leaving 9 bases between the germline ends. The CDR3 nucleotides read TGTGCCAGCAGTTTACAGACCGGTACAGATACGCAGTATTTT. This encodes CASSLQTGTDTQYF.

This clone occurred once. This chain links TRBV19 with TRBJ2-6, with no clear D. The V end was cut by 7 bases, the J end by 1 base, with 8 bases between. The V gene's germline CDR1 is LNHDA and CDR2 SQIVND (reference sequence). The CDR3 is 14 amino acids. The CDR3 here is CASTSWSGANVLTF. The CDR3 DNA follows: TGTGCCAGTACCTCCTGGTCTGGGGCCAACGTCCTGACTTTC.

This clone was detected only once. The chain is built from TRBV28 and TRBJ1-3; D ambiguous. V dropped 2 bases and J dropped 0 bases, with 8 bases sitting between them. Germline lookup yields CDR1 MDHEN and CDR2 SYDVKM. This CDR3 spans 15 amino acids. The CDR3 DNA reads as TGTGCCAGCAGTTTACCACCGTCCTCTGGAAACACCATATATTTT. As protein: CASSLPPSSGNTIYF.

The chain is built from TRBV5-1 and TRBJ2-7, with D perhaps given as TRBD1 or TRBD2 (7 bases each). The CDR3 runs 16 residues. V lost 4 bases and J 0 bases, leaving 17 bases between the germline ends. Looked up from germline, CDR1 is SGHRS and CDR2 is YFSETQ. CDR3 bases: TGCGCCAGCAGCAGACAGGGAGGGCCAAGCTCCTACGAGCAGTACTTC. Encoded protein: CASSRQGGPSSYEQYF.

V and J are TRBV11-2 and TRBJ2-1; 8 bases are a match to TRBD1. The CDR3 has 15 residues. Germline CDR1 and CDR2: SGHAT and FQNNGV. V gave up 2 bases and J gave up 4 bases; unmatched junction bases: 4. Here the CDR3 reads CASSLIRGRYNEQFF. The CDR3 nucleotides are TGTGCCAGCAGCTTAATCAGGGGGCGGTACAATGAGCAGTTCTTC.

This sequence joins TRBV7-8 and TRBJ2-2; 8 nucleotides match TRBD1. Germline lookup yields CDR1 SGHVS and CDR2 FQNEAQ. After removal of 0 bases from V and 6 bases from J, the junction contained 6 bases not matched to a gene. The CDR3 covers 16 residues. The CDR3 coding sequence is TGTGCCAGCAGCTTAGCGCGACAGGGGACGGCCGGGGAGCTGTTTTTT. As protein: CASSLARQGTAGELFF.

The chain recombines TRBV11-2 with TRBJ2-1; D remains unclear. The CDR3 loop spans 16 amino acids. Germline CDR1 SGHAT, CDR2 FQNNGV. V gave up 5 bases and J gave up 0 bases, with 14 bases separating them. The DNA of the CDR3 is TGTGCCAGCAGCCCCTTCCTCGAGGTCTCCTACAATGAGCAGTTCTTC. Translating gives CASSPFLEVSYNEQFF.

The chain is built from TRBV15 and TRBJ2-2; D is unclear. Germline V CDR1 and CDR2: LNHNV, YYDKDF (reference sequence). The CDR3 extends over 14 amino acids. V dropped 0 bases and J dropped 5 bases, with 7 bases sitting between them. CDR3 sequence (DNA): TGTGCCACCAGCAGAGAGTGGGGAACCGGGGAGCTGTTTTTT. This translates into CATSREWGTGELFF.

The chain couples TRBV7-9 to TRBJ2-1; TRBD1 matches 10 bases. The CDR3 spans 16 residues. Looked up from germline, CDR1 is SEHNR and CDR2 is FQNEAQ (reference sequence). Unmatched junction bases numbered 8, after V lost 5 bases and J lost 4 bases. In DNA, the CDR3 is TGTGCCAGCAGCCGAAGACAGGGGGCGACTTACAATGAGCAGTTCTTC. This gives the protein CASSRRQGATYNEQFF.

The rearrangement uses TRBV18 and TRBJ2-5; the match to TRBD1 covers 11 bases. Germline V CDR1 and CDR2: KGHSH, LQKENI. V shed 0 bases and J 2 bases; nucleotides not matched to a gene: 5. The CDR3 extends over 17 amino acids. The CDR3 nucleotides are TGTGCCAGCTCACCACCGTCAGGACAGGGGGCGCAAGAGACCCAGTACTTC. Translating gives CASSPPSGQGAQETQYF.

CDR3 coding DNA: TGTGCCACCAGCAGAGATCGGGGGGCAGGGGAGACCCAGTACTTC. Encoded protein: CATSRDRGAGETQYF. This rearrangement joins TRBV15 to TRBJ2-5; TRBD2 might be the D (7 bases). Trimming stripped 0 bases from V and 5 bases from J, with 13 bases between. Germline V gives CDR1 LNHNV, CDR2 YYDKDF (reference sequence). There are 15 residues in the CDR3.

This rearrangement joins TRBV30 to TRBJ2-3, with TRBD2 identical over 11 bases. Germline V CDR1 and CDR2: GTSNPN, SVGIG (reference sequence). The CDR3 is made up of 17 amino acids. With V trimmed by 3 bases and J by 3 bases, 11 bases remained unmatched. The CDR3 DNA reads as TGTGCCTGGAGCGTCTCCACTAGCGGGAGTAAGACAGATACGCAGTATTTT. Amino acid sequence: CAWSVSTSGSKTDTQYF.

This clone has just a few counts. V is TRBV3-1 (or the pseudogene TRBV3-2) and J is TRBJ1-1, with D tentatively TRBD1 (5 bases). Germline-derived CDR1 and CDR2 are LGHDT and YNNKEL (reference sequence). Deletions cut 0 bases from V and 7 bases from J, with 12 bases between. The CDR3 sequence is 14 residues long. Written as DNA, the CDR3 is TGTGCCAGCAGCCAAGATGGAGGGGACTATGAAGCTTTCTTT. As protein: CASSQDGGDYEAFF.

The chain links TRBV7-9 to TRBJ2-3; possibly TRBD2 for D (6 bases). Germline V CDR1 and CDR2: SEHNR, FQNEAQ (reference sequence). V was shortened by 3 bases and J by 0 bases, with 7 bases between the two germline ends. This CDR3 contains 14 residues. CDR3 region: CASSFGLSTDTQYF. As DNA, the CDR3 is TGTGCCAGCAGCTTCGGACTAAGCACAGATACGCAGTATTTT.